These 19 T cell receptor beta chains originate from one sample sequenced in a study of T cells expressing NK-cell markers. TCRdb re-called the 5' RACE reads and catalogs CDR3 proteins one per entry, DNA excluded. In all, the sample yields 550,000 or so distinct CDR3 sequences. What was sequenced was blood T cells: a sorted CD56 or NKG2C T cell subset, CD4+ or CD8+ T cells, or bulk PBMC T cells (not recorded which). These receptors were collected from a man younger than 35 in good health.

The chain employs TRBV29-1 and TRBJ2-1; with no DNA, the TCRdb D assignment of TRBD1 cannot be verified. The CDR3 has 15 amino acids. In germline, CDR1 is SQVTM, CDR2 ANQGSEA. The chain's CDR3 is CSALLRTGGPNEQFF.

The chain couples TRBV12-3 or TRBV12-4 to TRBJ1-2; TCRdb returns TRBD1, unconfirmable since there is no DNA. This CDR3 is 13 amino acids long. The CDR3 region is CASRPGADYGYTF.

The rearrangement links TRBV6-4 to TRBJ2-3. The CDR3 length is 14 residues. Germline V gene lookup returns CDR1 MRHNA and CDR2 SNTAGT. The CDR3: CASSGGRNTDTQYF.

The chain carries TRBV2 and TRBJ1-6; checking the TCRdb D call of TRBD1 is not possible without DNA. This CDR3 spans 14 amino acids. Germline V gene lookup returns CDR1 SNHLY and CDR2 FYNNEI. The CDR3 sequence: CASRDRGEGSPLHF. Supplemented by reference TRBV2 and TRBJ1-6, the full variable domain reads EPEVTQTPSHQVTQMGQEVILRCVPISNHLYFYWYRQILGQKVEFLVSFYNNEISEKSEIFDDQFSVERPDGSNFTLKIRSTKLEDSAMYFCASRDRGEGSPLHFGNGTRLTVT.

The rearrangement joins TRBV12-3 or TRBV12-4 to TRBJ2-5. The CDR3 loop spans 11 amino acids. CDR3 loop: CASAETETQYF.

This chain connects TRBV12-3 or TRBV12-4 to TRBJ2-2. The CDR3 is 13 residues long. The CDR3 sequence is CASSLTRPGELFF.

V gene TRBV4-3 combines with J gene TRBJ2-1; the TRBD1 assignment by TCRdb is unverifiable without DNA. Germline loops: CDR1 LGHNA, CDR2 YSLEER. The CDR3 has 17 residues. The CDR3 loop reads CASSHPTGKSSYNEQFF.

CDR3 in amino acids: CASSQVGLAGRDEQFF. This sequence joins TRBV3-1 and TRBJ2-1; TCRdb outputs TRBD2, but without DNA this stays unchecked. This CDR3 has 16 residues. Germline V gene data show CDR1 as LGHDT and CDR2 as YNNKEL (reference sequence).

This chain joins TRBV28 and TRBJ2-3; TCRdb calls TRBD2, which cannot be checked without DNA. Germline CDR1 reads MDHEN; CDR2 reads SYDVKM. The CDR3 extends over 16 amino acids. The CDR3 sequence: CASSRQSGRGTDTQYF.

V is TRBV11-2 and J is TRBJ2-7. The CDR3 has 18 amino acids. CDR1 SGHAT and CDR2 FQNNGV come from the germline V gene. The CDR3: CASSLTPRVSRSSYEQYF.

The rearrangement uses TRBV13 and TRBJ2-1; TCRdb's D call, TRBD1, is unchecked because there is no DNA. The germline V gene has CDR1 PRHDT and CDR2 FYEKMQ (reference sequence). The CDR3 is made up of 15 amino acids. The CDR3: CASSLGAGAGDEQFF.

The chain carries TRBV28 and TRBJ2-3. CDR1 is MDHEN, CDR2 SYDVKM, per germline. CDR3 size: 16 residues. The CDR3 protein is CASSPTDVFSTDTQYF. Together with reference TRBV28 and TRBJ2-3, the CDR3 gives the full variable domain: DVKVTQSSRYLVKRTGEKVFLECVQDMDHENMFWYRQDPGLGLRLIYFSYDVKMKEKGDIPEGYSVSREKKERFSLILESASTNQTSMYLCASSPTDVFSTDTQYFGPGTRLTVL.

The chain employs TRBV4-2 and TRBJ2-7; checking the TCRdb D call of TRBD2 is not possible without DNA. The germline V gene has CDR1 LGHNA and CDR2 YNFKEQ. The CDR3 contains 14 residues. The CDR3 sequence is CASSQDFTSYEQYF.

The rearrangement uses TRBV18 and TRBJ2-1; lacking DNA, the TRBD2 call made by TCRdb goes unchecked. Looked up from germline, CDR1 is KGHSH and CDR2 is LQKENI. This CDR3 is 14 amino acids long. The CDR3 here is CASSPLGGPNEQFF.

V is TRBV25-1 and J is TRBJ2-5; TCRdb proposes TRBD1, but this gene call is untestable without DNA. The CDR3 is 15 residues long. Germline V gene lookup returns CDR1 MGHDK and CDR2 SYGVNS. CDR3: CASSGPTGGKETQYF.

This rearrangement joins TRBV6-5 to TRBJ2-1; TCRdb calls TRBD1, which cannot be checked without DNA. This CDR3 spans 11 amino acids. Germline assignment: CDR1 MNHEY and CDR2 SVGAGI. The CDR3: CASSARGDQFF.

The chain uses TRBV29-1 and TRBJ1-5; TCRdb calls TRBD1, which cannot be checked without DNA. CDR1 and CDR2 from the germline V gene are SQVTM and ANQGSEA. The CDR3 spans 13 residues. The CDR3 protein is CSVVGAKGQPQHF.

The J gene is TRBJ1-1, the V gene TRBV20-1. There are 13 residues in the CDR3. Germline values: CDR1 DFQATT, CDR2 SNEGSKA (reference sequence). CDR3 sequence: CSPGAAVNTEAFF.

The J gene is TRBJ2-5, the V gene TRBV7-2; TCRdb selects TRBD2, and the lack of DNA leaves this call unchecked. CDR3 length: 17 amino acids. Looked up from germline, CDR1 is SGHTA and CDR2 is FQGNSA. CDR3 loop: CASSPGLAGVVGETQYF.